This paragraph covers one T cell receptor beta chain sequence. Its specificity is unknown. A multiplex PCR was run with 60 Vbeta primers and 13 Jbeta primers. Data came from immunoSEQ multiplex PCR; TCRdb stores just in-frame clones and leaves some out. In all, the sample yields about 46,000 clones. This entry belongs to a study of cytomegalovirus exposure and HLA in healthy donors. Across the study: Early released data had approximately 86 million unique TCRs, all coming from HLA-typed donors. Overall study findings and caveats: A later analysis showed HLA-associated TCR beta chains outstripping equally common others in clonal expansion. Researchers reportedly found TCR beta sequences accurately predicted most subjects' HLA-A and HLA-B alleles. The sole available immune exposure information was CMV serostatus.

Germline V gene data show CDR1 as MNHEY and CDR2 as SVGAGI. The CDR3 loop spans 16 amino acids. Trimming shortened V by 2 bases and J by 0 bases, and 8 bases separated the two germline ends. The V gene is TRBV6-5, the J gene TRBJ2-6; D is unresolved. Sequenced sample: PBMCs. The TCR originated in a woman in her forties in good health and CMV-seronegative. The CDR3 bases are TGTGCCAGCAGTTACCGGCACAGCTCTGGGGCCAACGTCCTGACTTTC. It codes for CASSYRHSSGANVLTF.